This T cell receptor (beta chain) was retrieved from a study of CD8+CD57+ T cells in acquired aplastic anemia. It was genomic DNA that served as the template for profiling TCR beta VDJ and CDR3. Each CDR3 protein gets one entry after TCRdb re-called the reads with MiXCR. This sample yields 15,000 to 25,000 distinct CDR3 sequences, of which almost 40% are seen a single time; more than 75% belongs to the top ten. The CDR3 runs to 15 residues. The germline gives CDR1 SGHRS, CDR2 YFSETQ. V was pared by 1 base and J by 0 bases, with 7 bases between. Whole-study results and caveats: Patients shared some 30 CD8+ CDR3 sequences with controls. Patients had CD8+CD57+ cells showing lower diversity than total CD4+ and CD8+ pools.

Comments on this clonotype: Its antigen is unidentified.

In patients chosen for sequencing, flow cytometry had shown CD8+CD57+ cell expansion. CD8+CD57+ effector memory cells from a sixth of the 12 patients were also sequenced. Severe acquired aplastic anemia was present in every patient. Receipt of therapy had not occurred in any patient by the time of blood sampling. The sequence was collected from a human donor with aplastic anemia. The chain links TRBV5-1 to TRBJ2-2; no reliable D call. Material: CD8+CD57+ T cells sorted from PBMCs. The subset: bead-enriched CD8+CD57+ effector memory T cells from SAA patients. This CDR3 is CASSLTRSNTGELFF. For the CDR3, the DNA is TGCGCCAGCAGCTTGACGCGGTCGAACACCGGGGAGCTGTTTTTT.